Listed here is a single T cell receptor (beta chain). The antigen remains undetermined. This entry comes from a study of shared clonotypes between healthy human individuals. Study-wide points: The donor pool, a small one, limited the genetic and exposure-history diversity represented. Larger estimated richness was generally seen in naive subsets than in memory subsets. Sharing of clonotypes among donors was expected to vary with sequencing depth.

CDR1 and CDR2 from the germline V gene are SGHVS and FNYEAQ. The germline V and J ends were trimmed by 5 bases and 4 bases, with 17 bases remaining between them. CDR3 length: 16 residues. Per sorted-subset replicate PCR, input was 200 to 250 ng DNA, representing roughly 28,000 T cell genomes. TCRdb's copy holds only in-frame clones and misses some; the assay was immunoSEQ multiplex PCR. The sample has some 120,000 clones; 68% are singletons. The receptor was isolated from a woman aged 25 to 39 in good health. The gene calls are TRBV7-6 and TRBJ2-2, with D perhaps matching TRBD1 (6 bases). Sequenced: memory CD8+ T cells sorted from blood. Subset described: CD45RO+ cells pooled with CCR7-negative TemRA cells. DNA for the CDR3: TGTGCCAGCAGCCCCAGCGCCAGGGGCGCCACCGGGGAGCTGTTTTTT. This translates into CASSPSARGATGELFF.